A single sample gave rise to the 27 T cell receptor beta chains below, sequenced in a study of T cell responses to AZD1222 COVID-19 vaccine. Sequencing was performed with immunoSEQ multiplex PCR; in TCRdb, only in-frame clones are kept and a portion is missing. Among 240,000 or so clones listed, just over 90% were seen once. The specimen comprised peripheral blood, sampled on day 0 of AZD1222 vaccination. The source of these receptors is an adult in good health.

This sequence joins TRBV28 and TRBJ1-2, with D hard to call. The ends were cut back, 2 bases at V and 0 bases at J, with 7 bases in the middle. This CDR3 spans 14 amino acids. In germline, CDR1 is MDHEN, CDR2 SYDVKM. As DNA, the CDR3 is TGTGCCAGCAGTTTAGGTGGGGCTAACTATGGCTACACCTTC. This gives the protein CASSLGGANYGYTF.

The V call is TRBV7-2, the J call TRBJ1-1; D remains ambiguous. CDR1 and CDR2 from the germline V gene are SGHTA and FQGNSA. This CDR3 has 14 amino acids. V was clipped by 5 bases and J by 1 base, with 11 bases between them. The CDR3 sequence: CASSLYGPNTEAFF. The CDR3 DNA is TGTGCCAGCAGCCTCTACGGGCCGAACACTGAAGCTTTCTTT.

The chain recombines TRBV5-1 with TRBJ2-1, with D maybe TRBD2 (6 bases). This CDR3 has 13 amino acids. Per the germline V gene, CDR1 is SGHRS and CDR2 is YFSETQ. The V end lost 6 bases, the J end lost 5 bases, and 12 bases lay between the germline ends. The CDR3 sequence: CASKSGFDNEQFF. CDR3 sequence (DNA): TGCGCCAGCAAGAGCGGGTTTGACAATGAGCAGTTCTTC.

The chain employs TRBV2 and TRBJ1-2; the D gene is possibly TRBD1 (5 bases). The CDR3 consists of 15 residues. Trimming took 1 base from V and 2 from J, leaving 11 bases between them. In germline, CDR1 is SNHLY, CDR2 FYNNEI. This CDR3 reads CASSEGQLSNYGYTF. CDR3 nucleotide sequence: TGTGCCAGCAGTGAAGGACAGTTGTCCAACTATGGCTACACCTTC.

The V gene is TRBV9, the J gene TRBJ2-5; 14 bases line up with TRBD2. Germline CDR1 and CDR2: SGDLS and YYNGEE. V was clipped by 3 bases and J by 2 bases; unmatched bases: 6. This CDR3 is 17 amino acids long. CDR3 sequence reads: CASSAGTSGGLQETQYF. The CDR3 DNA reads as TGTGCCAGCAGCGCAGGGACTAGCGGGGGCCTTCAAGAGACCCAGTACTTC.

V is TRBV7-9 and J is TRBJ2-1; D may be TRBD2 (5 bases). V was trimmed by 0 bases and J by 8 bases, leaving 8 bases between them. Germline lookup yields CDR1 SEHNR and CDR2 FQNEAQ (reference sequence). This CDR3 is built from 13 residues. CDR3 in amino acids: CASSLADGDEQFF. The DNA for the CDR3 is TGTGCCAGCAGCTTAGCGGACGGGGATGAGCAGTTCTTC.

The J gene is TRBJ2-3, the V gene TRBV12-3 or TRBV12-4; tentatively, D is TRBD1 (6 bases). The CDR3 is made up of 13 amino acids. The V gene lost 5 bases and the J gene lost 3 bases, with 9 bases spanning the gap. For the CDR3, the DNA is TGTGCCAGCAGTGCCAGGGGAACAGATACGCAGTATTTT. Its translation is CASSARGTDTQYF.

The gene calls are TRBV28 and TRBJ1-1; TRBD1 agrees at 11 bases. This CDR3 is 16 amino acids long. Looked up from germline, CDR1 is MDHEN and CDR2 is SYDVKM. V shed 2 bases and J 4 bases; nucleotides not matched to a gene: 6. CDR3 in DNA: TGTGCCAGCAGTTTAGGCGGGACAGGGGGAGTCACTGAAGCTTTCTTT. It yields the protein CASSLGGTGGVTEAFF.

The rearrangement links TRBV5-1 to TRBJ1-2, with D tentatively TRBD1 (6 bases). The CDR3 is made up of 13 amino acids. CDR1 and CDR2 (germline): SGHRS, YFSETQ. Trimming pared 5 bases from V and 6 bases from J, leaving 14 bases between. The CDR3 DNA sequence: TGCGCCAGCAGGACAGGAGGATCGGATGGCTACACCTTC. This sequence encodes CASRTGGSDGYTF.

This chain uses TRBV5-6 with TRBJ1-4; D call uncertain. Germline assignment: CDR1 SGHDT and CDR2 YYEEEE. V lost 0 bases to trimming and J lost 3 bases, with 9 bases between them. The CDR3 runs to 15 residues. The CDR3 coding sequence is TGTGCCAGCAGCTTGGGGGGATGGTCTAATGAAAAACTGTTTTTT. Its protein product is CASSLGGWSNEKLFF.

V and J are TRBV5-1 and TRBJ2-7; 10 bases are shared with TRBD2. Per the germline V gene, CDR1 is SGHRS and CDR2 is YFSETQ. This CDR3 comprises 15 residues. J lost 0 bases, V lost 4 bases, and 4 bases had no gene match. The CDR3 is CASSRTSGSSYEQYF. Here the CDR3 DNA reads TGCGCCAGCAGCAGGACTAGCGGAAGCTCCTACGAGCAGTACTTC.

The chain joins TRBV7-8 to TRBJ1-5, with D perhaps matching TRBD1 (6 bases). The CDR3 extends over 14 amino acids. CDR1 is SGHVS and CDR2 is FQNEAQ in the germline V gene. The CDR3 loop reads CASRVGGPNQPQHF. The CDR3 DNA follows: TGTGCTTCCCGCGTAGGGGGGCCGAATCAGCCCCAGCATTTT.

The chain's CDR3 is CATSRGYTEAFF. CDR3 coding DNA: TGTGCCACCAGCAGAGGATACACTGAAGCTTTCTTT. The V call is TRBV15, the J call TRBJ1-1; D gene uncertain. Trimming removed 1 base at V and 3 bases at J, with 3 bases between. CDR3 length: 12 residues. Per germline, CDR1 LNHNV and CDR2 YYDKDF (reference sequence).

The chain joins TRBV3-1 (or the pseudogene TRBV3-2) to TRBJ2-7, with 11 bases fitting TRBD2. Trimming at V came to 5 bases and at J to 2 bases, leaving 5 bases not matched to a gene. The CDR3 contains 15 residues. The germline V gene has CDR1 LGHDT and CDR2 YNNKEL (reference sequence). CDR3 in DNA: TGTGCCAGCAGCTCAACTAGCGGGAGCCCCTACGAGCAGTACTTC. Protein sequence: CASSSTSGSPYEQYF.

This clone was seen a single time. The CDR3 DNA reads TGTGCCAGCAGTTCGGGGACGACTGGAAACACCATATATTTT. Amino acids: CASSSGTTGNTIYF. The J gene is TRBJ1-3, the V gene TRBV6-5; D is possibly TRBD1 (5 bases). V lost 4 bases to trimming and J lost 2 bases, with 9 bases between them. Germline V gene lookup returns CDR1 MNHEY and CDR2 SVGAGI. The CDR3 contains 14 residues.

The V and J genes are TRBV18 and TRBJ2-1; D is unclear. The CDR3 sequence is 13 residues long. The ends were cut back, 3 bases at V and 6 bases at J, with 9 bases in the middle. Looked up from germline, CDR1 is KGHSH and CDR2 is LQKENI. The CDR3 nucleotides are TGTGCCAGCTCACCGGGGTCTCGCAATGAGCAGTTCTTC. Encoded protein: CASSPGSRNEQFF.

The J gene is TRBJ2-3, the V gene TRBV4-2, with D perhaps TRBD1 (6 bases). Germline lookup yields CDR1 LGHNA and CDR2 YNFKEQ. V was cut by 0 bases and J by 6 bases, with 13 bases left in between. The CDR3 covers 15 residues. The CDR3, as DNA: TGTGCCAGCAGCCAAGAAACCCCGAGGGGGGATACGCAGTATTTT. Protein: CASSQETPRGDTQYF.

The rearrangement joins TRBV6-5 to TRBJ1-4; D is perhaps TRBD1 (5 bases). Per the germline V gene, CDR1 is MNHEY and CDR2 is SVGAGI. V was clipped by 4 bases and J by 0 bases, with 9 bases between them. This CDR3 spans 15 amino acids. The CDR3 nucleotides are TGTGCCAGCAGTTCCGGGGACCCAACTAATGAAAAACTGTTTTTT. This encodes CASSSGDPTNEKLFF.

This rearrangement joins TRBV28 to TRBJ1-5; D might be TRBD1 (5 bases). V was cut by 1 base and J by 4 bases, with 8 bases left in between. CDR3 length equals 14 residues. In germline, CDR1 is MDHEN, CDR2 SYDVKM. CDR3 in amino acids: CASSLFDRNQPQHF. The CDR3 DNA reads TGTGCCAGCAGTTTATTTGACAGAAATCAGCCCCAGCATTTT.

The chain has TRBV7-8 and TRBJ1-2; 10 bases are shared with TRBD1. V lost 5 bases, J lost 2 bases, and 8 bases stayed unmatched. There are 16 residues in the CDR3. Germline V gene sequence: CDR1 SGHVS, CDR2 FQNEAQ. In nucleotides, the CDR3 is TGTGCCAGCAGCCCTGACAGGGGGCAGGGAAACTATGGCTACACCTTC. Translation: CASSPDRGQGNYGYTF.

This chain uses TRBV9 with TRBJ2-1; D perhaps matches TRBD1 (6 bases). The V gene lost 3 bases and the J gene lost 8 bases, with 21 bases spanning the gap. This CDR3 is built from 16 residues. Germline CDR1 and CDR2: SGDLS and YYNGEE. The CDR3, as DNA: TGTGCCAGCAGCGCCCGCCAGGGGCTCACCGGGGATGAGCAGTTCTTC. Its translation: CASSARQGLTGDEQFF.

The chain combines TRBV28 with TRBJ2-2; no reliable D call. The CDR3 sequence is 12 residues long. Trimming left V 6 bases short and J 4 bases short, with 6 bases between. CDR1 and CDR2 from the germline V gene are MDHEN and SYDVKM. CDR3 region: CASSRATGELFF. Here the CDR3 DNA reads TGTGCCAGCAGCCGCGCCACCGGGGAGCTGTTTTTT.

The chain uses TRBV19 and TRBJ1-5; unclear D gene. CDR1 and CDR2 from the germline V gene are LNHDA and SQIVND (reference sequence). V dropped 8 bases and J dropped 3 bases, with 14 bases sitting between them. The CDR3 runs to 14 residues. Here the CDR3 reads CASVGQSSNQPQHF. CDR3 nucleotides: TGTGCCAGTGTCGGGCAGTCGTCCAATCAGCCCCAGCATTTT.

V and J are TRBV28 and TRBJ1-5, with 7 bases identical to TRBD1. The CDR3 loop spans 16 amino acids. J lost 0 bases, V lost 5 bases, and 7 bases had no gene match. CDR1 and CDR2 from the germline V gene are MDHEN and SYDVKM. CDR3 amino acids: CASSPGTAYSNQPQHF. DNA of the CDR3: TGTGCCAGCAGTCCCGGGACAGCGTATAGCAATCAGCCCCAGCATTTT.

The chain links TRBV11-2 to TRBJ1-4; no firm D call. The V gene's germline CDR1 is SGHAT and CDR2 FQNNGV. Between the trimmed V and J ends, which lost 4 bases and 5 bases, there was a span of 8 bases. The CDR3 totals 13 residues. The chain's CDR3 is CASSWSGNEKLFF. The CDR3 DNA follows: TGTGCCAGCAGCTGGAGCGGGAATGAAAAACTGTTTTTT.

The chain links TRBV2 to TRBJ1-2; D is ambiguous. With 7 bases removed from V and 5 bases from J, the gap between germline ends came to 11 bases. Germline V lookup: CDR1 SNHLY, CDR2 FYNNEI. This CDR3 comprises 12 residues. CDR3 sequence reads: CASNTGRYGYTF. The CDR3 coding sequence is TGTGCCAGCAATACCGGACGGTATGGCTACACCTTC.

This chain uses TRBV7-3 with TRBJ2-3, with D perhaps matching TRBD2 (6 bases). V was shortened by 1 base and J by 6 bases, with 14 bases between the two germline ends. Germline CDR1 reads SGHTA; CDR2 reads FQGTGA. CDR3 length: 15 residues. For the CDR3, the DNA is TGTGCCAGCAGCTTAAGGCCCCTCAGCGGGGATACGCAGTATTTT. Encoded protein: CASSLRPLSGDTQYF. Full variable domain (rest looked up from reference TRBV7-3 and TRBJ2-3): GAGVSQTPSNKVTEKGKYVELRCDPISGHTALYWYRQSLGQGPEFLIYFQGTGAADDSGLPNDRFFAVRPEGSVSTLKIQRTERGDSAVYLCASSLRPLSGDTQYFGPGTRLTVL.